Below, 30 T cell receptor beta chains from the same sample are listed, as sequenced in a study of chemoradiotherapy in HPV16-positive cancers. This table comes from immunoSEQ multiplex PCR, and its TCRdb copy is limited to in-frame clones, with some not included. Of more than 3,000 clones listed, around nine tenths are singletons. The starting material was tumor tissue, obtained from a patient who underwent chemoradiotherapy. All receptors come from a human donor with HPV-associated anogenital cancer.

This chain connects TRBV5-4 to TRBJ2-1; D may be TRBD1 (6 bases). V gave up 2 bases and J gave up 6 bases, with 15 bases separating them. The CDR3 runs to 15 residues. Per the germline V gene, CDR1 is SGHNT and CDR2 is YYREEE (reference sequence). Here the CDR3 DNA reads TGTGCCAGCAGCTTTGGACGTTACAGGGCCAATGAGCAGTTCTTC. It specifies CASSFGRYRANEQFF.

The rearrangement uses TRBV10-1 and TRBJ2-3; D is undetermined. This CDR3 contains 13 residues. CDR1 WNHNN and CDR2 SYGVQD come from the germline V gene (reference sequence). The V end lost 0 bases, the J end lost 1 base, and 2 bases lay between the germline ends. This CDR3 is CASSESCTDTQYF. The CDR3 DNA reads TGCGCCAGCAGTGAGTCCTGCACAGATACGCAGTATTTT.

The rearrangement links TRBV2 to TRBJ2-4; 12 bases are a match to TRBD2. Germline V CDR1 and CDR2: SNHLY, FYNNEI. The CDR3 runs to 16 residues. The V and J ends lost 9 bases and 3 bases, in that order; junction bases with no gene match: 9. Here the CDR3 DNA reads TGTGCCAGTACGACAGGACTAGCGGGACTCAAAAACATTCAGTACTTC. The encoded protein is CASTTGLAGLKNIQYF.

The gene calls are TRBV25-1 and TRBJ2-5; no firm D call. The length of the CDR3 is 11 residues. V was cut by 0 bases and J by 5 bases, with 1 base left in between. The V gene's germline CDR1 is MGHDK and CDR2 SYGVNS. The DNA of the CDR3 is TGTGCCAGCAGTGAATACGAGACCCAGTACTTC. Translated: CASSEYETQYF. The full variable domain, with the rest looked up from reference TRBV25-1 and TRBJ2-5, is EADIYQTPRYLVIGTGKKITLECSQTMGHDKMYWYQQDPGMELHLIHYSYGVNSTEKGDLSSESTVSRIRTEHFPLTLESARPSHTSQYLCASSEYETQYFGPGTRLLVL.

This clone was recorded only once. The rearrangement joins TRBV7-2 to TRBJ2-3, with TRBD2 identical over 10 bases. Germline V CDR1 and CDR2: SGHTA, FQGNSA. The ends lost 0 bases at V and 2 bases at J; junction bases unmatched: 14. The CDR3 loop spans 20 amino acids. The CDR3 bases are TGTGCCAGCAGCTTAGCGATAGGGCCCCCGACTAGCGGGTCCACAGATACGCAGTATTTT. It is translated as CASSLAIGPPTSGSTDTQYF.

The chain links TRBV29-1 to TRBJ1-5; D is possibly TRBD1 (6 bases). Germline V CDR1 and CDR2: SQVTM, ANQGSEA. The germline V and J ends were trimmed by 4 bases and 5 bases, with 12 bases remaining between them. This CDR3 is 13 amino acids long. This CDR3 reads CSVGGGGDQPQHF. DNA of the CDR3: TGCAGCGTTGGGGGAGGGGGTGATCAGCCCCAGCATTTT.

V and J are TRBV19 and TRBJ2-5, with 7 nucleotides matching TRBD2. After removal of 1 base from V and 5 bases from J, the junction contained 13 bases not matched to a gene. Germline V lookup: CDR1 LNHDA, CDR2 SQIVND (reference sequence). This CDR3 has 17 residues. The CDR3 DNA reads TGTGCCAGTAGTATAGGAGGACTAGAGAGGTTCTCGGAGACCCAGTACTTC. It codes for CASSIGGLERFSETQYF.

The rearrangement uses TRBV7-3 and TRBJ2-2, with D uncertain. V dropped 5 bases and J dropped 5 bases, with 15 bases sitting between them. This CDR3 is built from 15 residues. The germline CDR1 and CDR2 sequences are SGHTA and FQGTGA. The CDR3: CASSPEVGRTGELFF. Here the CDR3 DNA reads TGTGCCAGCAGCCCCGAGGTCGGCCGGACCGGGGAGCTGTTTTTT.

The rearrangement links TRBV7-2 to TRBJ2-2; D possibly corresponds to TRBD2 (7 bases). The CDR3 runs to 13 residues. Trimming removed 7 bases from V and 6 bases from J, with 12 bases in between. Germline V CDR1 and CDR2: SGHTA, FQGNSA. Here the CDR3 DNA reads TGTGCCAGCAAAGTGGGGGGGCCCGGGGAGCTGTTTTTT. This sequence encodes CASKVGGPGELFF.

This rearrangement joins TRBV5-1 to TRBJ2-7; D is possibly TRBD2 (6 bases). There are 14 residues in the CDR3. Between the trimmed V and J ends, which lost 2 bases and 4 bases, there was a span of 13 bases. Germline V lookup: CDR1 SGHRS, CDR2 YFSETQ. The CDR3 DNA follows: TGCGCCAGCAGCTTTTCGGGAGCGATGTACGAGCAGTACTTC. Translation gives CASSFSGAMYEQYF. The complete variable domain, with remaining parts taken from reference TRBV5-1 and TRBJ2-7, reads KAGVTQTPRYLIKTRGQQVTLSCSPISGHRSVSWYQQTPGQGLQFLFEYFSETQRNKGNFPGRFSGRQFSNSRSEMNVSTLELGDSALYLCASSFSGAMYEQYFGPGTRLTVT.

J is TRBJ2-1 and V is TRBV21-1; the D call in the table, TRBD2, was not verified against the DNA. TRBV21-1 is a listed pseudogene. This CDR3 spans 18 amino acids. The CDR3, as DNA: TGTGCCAGCAGCAAAGCGGCTACTAGCGGGAGAATGTACAATGAGCAGTTCTTC. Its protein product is CASSKAATSGRMYNEQFF.

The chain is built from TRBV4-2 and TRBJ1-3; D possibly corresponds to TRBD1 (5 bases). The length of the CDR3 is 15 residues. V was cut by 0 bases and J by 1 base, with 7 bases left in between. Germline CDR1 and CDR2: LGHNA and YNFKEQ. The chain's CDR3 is CASSQEYRSGNTIYF. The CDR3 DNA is TGTGCCAGCAGCCAAGAGTACAGGTCTGGAAACACCATATATTTT.

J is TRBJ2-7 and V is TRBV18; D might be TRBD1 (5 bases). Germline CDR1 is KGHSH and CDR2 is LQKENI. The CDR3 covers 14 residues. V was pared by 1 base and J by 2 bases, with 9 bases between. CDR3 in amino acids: CASSPQGQTYEQYF. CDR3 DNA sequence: TGTGCCAGCTCACCACAGGGGCAAACCTACGAGCAGTACTTC.

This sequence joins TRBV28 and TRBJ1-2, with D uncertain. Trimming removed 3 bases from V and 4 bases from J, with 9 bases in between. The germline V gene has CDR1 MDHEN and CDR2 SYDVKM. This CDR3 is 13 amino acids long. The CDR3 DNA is TGTGCCAGCAGTTTTAAGTCTTCCTATGGCTACACCTTC. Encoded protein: CASSFKSSYGYTF.

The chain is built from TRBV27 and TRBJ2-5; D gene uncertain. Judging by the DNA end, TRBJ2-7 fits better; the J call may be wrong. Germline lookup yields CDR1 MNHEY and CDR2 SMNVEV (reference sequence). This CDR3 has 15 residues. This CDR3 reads CASSLIAGRSYEQYF. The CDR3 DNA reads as TGTGCCAGCAGTTTAATTGCAGGAAGGTCCTACGAGCAGTACTTC.

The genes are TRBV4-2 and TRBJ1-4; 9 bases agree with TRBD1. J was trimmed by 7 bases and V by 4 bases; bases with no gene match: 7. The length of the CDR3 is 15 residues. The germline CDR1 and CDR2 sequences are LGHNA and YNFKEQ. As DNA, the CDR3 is TGTGCCAGCAGCCTTCGGACAGGGGAAGTTGAAAAACTGTTTTTT. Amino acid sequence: CASSLRTGEVEKLFF.

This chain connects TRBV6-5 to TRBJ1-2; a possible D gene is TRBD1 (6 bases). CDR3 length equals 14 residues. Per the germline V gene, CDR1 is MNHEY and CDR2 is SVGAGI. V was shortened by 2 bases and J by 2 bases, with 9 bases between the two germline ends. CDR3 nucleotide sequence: TGTGCCAGCAGTTACGGGGGCAGGAACTATGGCTACACCTTC. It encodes CASSYGGRNYGYTF.

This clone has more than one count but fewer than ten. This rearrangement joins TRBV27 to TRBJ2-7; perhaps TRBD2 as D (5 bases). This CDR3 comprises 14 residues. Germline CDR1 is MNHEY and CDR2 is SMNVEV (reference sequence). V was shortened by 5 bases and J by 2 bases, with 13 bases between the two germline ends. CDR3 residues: CASSVGIGTYEQYF. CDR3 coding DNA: TGTGCCAGCAGTGTCGGGATCGGTACCTACGAGCAGTACTTC.

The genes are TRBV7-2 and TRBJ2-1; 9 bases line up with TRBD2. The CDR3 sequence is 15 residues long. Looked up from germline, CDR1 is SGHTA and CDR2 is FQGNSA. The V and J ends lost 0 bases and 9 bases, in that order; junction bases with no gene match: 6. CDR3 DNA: TGTGCCAGCAGCTTAGCTCTAGCGGGAATGGGTGAGCAGTTCTTC. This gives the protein CASSLALAGMGEQFF.

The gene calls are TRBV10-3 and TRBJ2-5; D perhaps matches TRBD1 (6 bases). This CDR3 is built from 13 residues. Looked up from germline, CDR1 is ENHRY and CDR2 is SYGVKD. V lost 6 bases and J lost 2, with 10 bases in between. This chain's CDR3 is CAISRDTQETQYF. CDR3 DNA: TGTGCCATCAGCCGGGACACTCAAGAGACCCAGTACTTC.

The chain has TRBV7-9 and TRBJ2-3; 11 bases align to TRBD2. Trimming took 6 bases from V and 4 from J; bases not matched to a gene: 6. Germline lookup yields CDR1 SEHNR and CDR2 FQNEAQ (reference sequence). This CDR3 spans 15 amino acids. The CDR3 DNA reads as TGTGCCAGCAGTTATCCGGGACTAGCGGCAGATACGCAGTATTTT. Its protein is CASSYPGLAADTQYF.

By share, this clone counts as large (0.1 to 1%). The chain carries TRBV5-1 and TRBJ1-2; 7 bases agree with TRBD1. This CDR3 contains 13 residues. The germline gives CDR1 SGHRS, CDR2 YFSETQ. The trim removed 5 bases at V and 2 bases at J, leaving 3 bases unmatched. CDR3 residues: CASRGQANYGYTF. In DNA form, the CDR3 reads TGCGCCAGCAGAGGACAGGCGAACTATGGCTACACCTTC.

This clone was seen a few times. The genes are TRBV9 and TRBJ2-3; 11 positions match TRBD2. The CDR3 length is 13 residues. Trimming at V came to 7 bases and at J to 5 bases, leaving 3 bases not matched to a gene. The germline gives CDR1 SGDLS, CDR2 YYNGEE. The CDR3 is CASEGLAGDTQYF. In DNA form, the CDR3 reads TGTGCCAGCGAAGGACTAGCGGGAGATACGCAGTATTTT.

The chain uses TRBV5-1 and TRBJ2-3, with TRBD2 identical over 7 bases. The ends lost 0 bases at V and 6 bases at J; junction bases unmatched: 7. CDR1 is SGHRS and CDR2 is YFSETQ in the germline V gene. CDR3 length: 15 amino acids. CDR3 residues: CASSLDLAGADTQYF. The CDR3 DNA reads TGCGCCAGCAGCTTGGACTTAGCGGGTGCCGATACGCAGTATTTT.

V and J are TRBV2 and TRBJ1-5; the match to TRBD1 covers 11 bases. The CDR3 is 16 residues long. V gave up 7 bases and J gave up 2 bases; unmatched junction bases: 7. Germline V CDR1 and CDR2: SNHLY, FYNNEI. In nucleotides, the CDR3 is TGTGCCAGCAAGGACAGGGGGCGAGGGGGCAATCAGCCCCAGCATTTT. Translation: CASKDRGRGGNQPQHF.

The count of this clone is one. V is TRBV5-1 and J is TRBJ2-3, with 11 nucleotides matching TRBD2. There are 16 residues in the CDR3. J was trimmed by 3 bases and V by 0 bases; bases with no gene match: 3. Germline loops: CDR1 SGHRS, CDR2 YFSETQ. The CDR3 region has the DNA TGCGCCAGCAGCTTGGTACTAGCGGGAGTTACAGATACGCAGTATTTT. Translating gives CASSLVLAGVTDTQYF.

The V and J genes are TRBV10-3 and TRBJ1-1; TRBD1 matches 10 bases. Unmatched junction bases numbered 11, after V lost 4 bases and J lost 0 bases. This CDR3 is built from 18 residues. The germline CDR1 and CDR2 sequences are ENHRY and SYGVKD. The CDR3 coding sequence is TGTGCCATCAGTGGCCAAGACAGGGGGCACCGCTTGAACACTGAAGCTTTCTTT. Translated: CAISGQDRGHRLNTEAFF.

CDR3: CASSAPGQGRPAYEQYF. The CDR3, as DNA: TGTGCCAGCAGTGCACCGGGACAGGGGCGACCTGCCTACGAGCAGTACTTC. The chain has TRBV6-1 and TRBJ2-7, with TRBD1 matching over 10 bases. The CDR3 runs 17 residues. Trimming took 4 bases from V and 2 from J; bases not matched to a gene: 11. The germline V gene encodes CDR1 MNHNS and CDR2 SASEGT.

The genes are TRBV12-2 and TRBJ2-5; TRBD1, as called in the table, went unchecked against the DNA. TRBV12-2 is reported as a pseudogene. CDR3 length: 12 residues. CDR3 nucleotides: TGTGCAAGTCGTACGCAATGGCCAGCCCAGTACTTC. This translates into CASRTQWPAQYF.

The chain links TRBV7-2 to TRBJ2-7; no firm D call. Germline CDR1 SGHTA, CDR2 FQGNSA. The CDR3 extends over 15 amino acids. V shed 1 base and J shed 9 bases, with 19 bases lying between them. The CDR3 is CASSLVPLRVEGQYF. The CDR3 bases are TGTGCCAGCAGCTTAGTACCTCTGCGAGTCGAAGGGCAGTACTTC.